The 23 T cell receptor beta chains below were found in one sample sequenced in a study of identical twins. TCRdb called the 5' RACE reads again in MiXCR, with one record for every CDR3 protein. In the table there are around 650,000 distinct CDR3 sequences, 7.1% of which are singletons. These data are also associated with another study on yellow fever vaccine responses in identical twins.

Sequencing was done on a sample of PBMCs. These receptors originate from a woman between 18 and 29 years old in good health.

This clonotype has more than one count but fewer than ten. The chain couples TRBV5-1 to TRBJ1-2; 8 positions match TRBD1. The CDR3 covers 15 residues. V lost 0 bases to trimming and J lost 7 bases; unmatched junction nucleotides: 8. CDR1 SGHRS and CDR2 YFSETQ come from the germline V gene. Written as DNA, the CDR3 is TGCGCCAGCAGCTTGGTTTACCAGGGGGCTGTTGGCTACACCTTC. It is translated as CASSLVYQGAVGYTF.

The chain employs TRBV4-1 and TRBJ1-1; the D is unclear. The V end lost 3 bases, the J end lost 4 bases, and 9 bases lay between the germline ends. Germline CDR1 reads MGHRA; CDR2 reads YSYEKL. CDR3 length equals 13 residues. The CDR3 loop reads CASSQIGFTEAFF. DNA of the CDR3: TGCGCCAGCAGCCAGATAGGGTTCACTGAAGCTTTCTTT.

This clonotype was observed at least ten times. V and J are TRBV6-4 and TRBJ1-1; a possible D gene is TRBD1 (5 bases). Germline V lookup: CDR1 MRHNA, CDR2 SNTAGT. Trimming pared 5 bases from V and 3 bases from J, leaving 13 bases between. This CDR3 region has 14 residues. CDR3 in DNA: TGTGCCAGCAGTAAGGGACCCACGGACACTGAAGCTTTCTTT. This translates into CASSKGPTDTEAFF.

The table lists this clonotype with many counts. V usage is TRBV5-1 and J usage is TRBJ1-3, with 7 bases identical to TRBD1. The V gene end was trimmed by 4 bases and the J gene end by 0 bases; junction bases not matched to a gene: 7. The CDR3 is 16 residues long. The germline V gene encodes CDR1 SGHRS and CDR2 YFSETQ. The CDR3: CASSRGQESSGNTIYF. CDR3 nucleotides: TGCGCCAGCAGCCGCGGACAGGAGAGCTCTGGAAACACCATATATTTT.

This clonotype was seen a few times. At one boundary the junction diverges from the germline segment, which might be a read error. V gene TRBV5-1 combines with J gene TRBJ2-1; no definite D call. Per the germline V gene, CDR1 is SGHRS and CDR2 is YFSETQ. CDR3 length: 17 amino acids. The CDR3 bases are TGCGCCAGCAGCTTGGAAGGGTCGACCTTGTCCTCCAATGAGCAGTTCTTC. As protein: CASSLEGSTLSSNEQFF.

This clonotype has ten or more counts. The chain joins TRBV20-1 to TRBJ1-1; D possibly corresponds to TRBD1 (6 bases). Germline V CDR1 and CDR2: DFQATT, SNEGSKA (reference sequence). The CDR3 spans 14 residues. Trimming took 5 bases from V and 1 from J, leaving 14 bases between them. For the CDR3, the DNA is TGCAGTGCTTCTCCGGGACATACGAACACTGAAGCTTTCTTT. It yields the protein CSASPGHTNTEAFF.

This sequence joins TRBV6-1 and TRBJ1-1, with D possibly TRBD1 on 5 matching bases. Germline CDR1 MNHNS, CDR2 SASEGT. V was shortened by 6 bases and J by 5 bases, with 16 bases between the two germline ends. The CDR3 loop spans 14 amino acids. The CDR3 loop is CASSPPGIGTEAFF. The CDR3 DNA reads as TGTGCCAGCAGCCCCCCAGGGATTGGTACTGAAGCTTTCTTT.

Only a few counts were recorded for this clonotype. The chain combines TRBV29-1 with TRBJ1-4, with D maybe TRBD1 (6 bases). Germline CDR1 and CDR2: SQVTM and ANQGSEA. The CDR3 sequence is 12 residues long. The CDR3 DNA follows: TGCACCATCCAGGGGCCTAATGAAAAACTGTTTTTT. Residues: CTIQGPNEKLFF.

This clonotype has ten or more counts. The V and J genes are TRBV20-1 and TRBJ2-3; D uncertain. Germline CDR1 and CDR2: DFQATT and SNEGSKA (reference sequence). The CDR3 runs to 14 residues. V lost 2 bases and J 2 bases, leaving 11 bases between the germline ends. CDR3 sequence reads: CSARNPPPTDTQYF. The CDR3 nucleotides are TGCAGTGCTAGAAACCCCCCCCCCACAGATACGCAGTATTTT.

This clonotype was seen many times. The rearrangement links TRBV2 to TRBJ2-1; D may be TRBD1 or TRBD2 (5 bases each). With 8 bases removed from V and 0 bases from J, the gap between germline ends came to 11 bases. CDR1 and CDR2 (germline): SNHLY, FYNNEI. The CDR3 runs 14 residues. This CDR3 reads CASLGESSYNEQFF. DNA for the CDR3: TGTGCCAGCCTAGGGGAGAGCTCCTACAATGAGCAGTTCTTC.

The J gene is TRBJ2-7, the V gene TRBV27; possibly TRBD2 for D (7 bases). Per germline, CDR1 MNHEY and CDR2 SMNVEV (reference sequence). V shed 5 bases and J shed 4 bases, with 12 bases lying between them. This CDR3 is built from 13 residues. Written as DNA, the CDR3 is TGTGCCAGCAGTGATGGGGGGGCTTACGAGCAGTACGTC. Protein product: CASSDGGAYEQYV.

This clonotype was seen more than once but under ten times. This chain joins TRBV10-3 and TRBJ2-7; TRBD2 aligns across 11 bases. CDR1 and CDR2 from the germline V gene are ENHRY and SYGVKD. The CDR3 runs to 16 residues. Germline trimming cut 6 bases from V and 3 bases from J; bases unmatched to any gene: 10. The CDR3 is CAIRGGTSGSFYEQYF. CDR3 sequence (DNA): TGTGCCATCAGGGGTGGGACTAGCGGCTCTTTCTACGAGCAGTACTTC.

The CDR3 DNA sequence: TGCAGTGCTAGAGAGCCCGGGCCACACGCCGCCTACGAGCAGTACTTC. As protein: CSAREPGPHAAYEQYF. J is TRBJ2-7 and V is TRBV20-1, with D unclear. Between the trimmed V and J ends, which lost 0 bases and 2 bases, there was a span of 17 bases. Germline-derived CDR1 and CDR2 are DFQATT and SNEGSKA (reference sequence). There are 16 residues in the CDR3.

This clonotype has at least ten counts. The gene calls are TRBV12-3 or TRBV12-4 and TRBJ2-1; D might be TRBD1 or TRBD2, each matching 5 bases. This CDR3 spans 15 amino acids. The ends were cut back, 7 bases at V and 8 bases at J, with 21 bases in the middle. CDR3 DNA sequence: TGTGCCAGCATGGTAACCGGGACCAGTCGTGATGAGCAGTTCTTC. This codes for CASMVTGTSRDEQFF.

This clonotype was counted a few times. The genes are TRBV20-1 and TRBJ2-2; 7 nucleotides align to TRBD2. V trimming: 2 bases; J trimming: 1 base; junction bases outside the gene matches: 13. CDR3 length: 18 amino acids. Germline CDR1 and CDR2: DFQATT and SNEGSKA (reference sequence). Here the CDR3 DNA reads TGCAGTGCTAGACCCCTATACGGGGCTAGCGGGAACACCGGGGAGCTGTTTTTT. Its translation is CSARPLYGASGNTGELFF.

This clonotype was detected a few times. The CDR3 sequence: CASSYRDRALDEQFF. In nucleotides, the CDR3 is TGTGCCAGCAGCTACAGGGACAGGGCGTTGGATGAGCAGTTCTTC. This rearrangement joins TRBV11-2 to TRBJ2-1; TRBD1 matches 9 bases. Germline CDR1 and CDR2: SGHAT and FQNNGV. CDR3 length equals 15 residues. J gave up 8 bases and V 4 bases, and 9 bases lay outside the gene matches.

This clonotype was picked up many times. The CDR3 bases are TGTGCCAGCTCACCACCAGCACAGCAAGAGACCCAGTACTTC. Its translation: CASSPPAQQETQYF. The chain links TRBV18 to TRBJ2-5; the D is unclear. The CDR3 loop spans 14 amino acids. From germline, CDR1 is KGHSH and CDR2 LQKENI. V gave up 0 bases and J gave up 2 bases, with 7 bases separating them.

This chain connects TRBV5-6 to TRBJ1-1; the D is unclear. Trimming left V 7 bases short and J 3 bases short, with 13 bases between. The CDR3 totals 13 residues. From germline, CDR1 is SGHDT and CDR2 YYEEEE. The CDR3 protein is CASCTRDDTEAFF. CDR3 in DNA: TGTGCCAGCTGTACACGGGATGACACTGAAGCTTTCTTT.

V gene TRBV20-1 combines with J gene TRBJ1-2; D is undetermined. V was trimmed by 3 bases and J by 6 bases, leaving 5 bases between them. Looked up from germline, CDR1 is DFQATT and CDR2 is SNEGSKA (reference sequence). The CDR3 length is 10 residues. CDR3 residues: CSASQDGYTF. CDR3 in DNA: TGCAGTGCTAGCCAGGATGGCTACACCTTC.

This clonotype was picked up many times. The rearrangement joins TRBV10-2 to TRBJ2-2; D unclear. Between the trimmed V and J ends, which lost 7 bases and 2 bases, there was a span of 2 bases. CDR1 is WSHSY, CDR2 SAAADI, per germline. The CDR3 totals 11 residues. The CDR3 is CASINTGELFF. The CDR3 nucleotides are TGCGCCAGCATCAACACCGGGGAGCTGTTTTTT.

Ten or more counts support this clonotype. This chain uses TRBV7-9 with TRBJ1-1; TRBD1 matches at 8 bases. CDR3 length: 15 residues. V lost 4 bases to trimming and J lost 1 base; unmatched junction nucleotides: 5. Germline V lookup: CDR1 SEHNR, CDR2 FQNEAQ (reference sequence). CDR3: CASSSAGQGNTEAFF. CDR3 in DNA: TGTGCCAGCAGCTCAGCCGGACAGGGGAACACTGAAGCTTTCTTT.

V is TRBV11-2 and J is TRBJ1-6; no clear D. The CDR3 length is 17 residues. Germline CDR1 reads SGHAT; CDR2 reads FQNNGV. The V end lost 5 bases, the J end lost 4 bases, and 18 bases lay between the germline ends. The CDR3 DNA reads TGTGCCAGCAGCATGGAACCTCCAAGGGTTTATAATTCACCCCTCCACTTT. It yields the protein CASSMEPPRVYNSPLHF.

This clonotype was picked up many times. The chain uses TRBV21-1 and TRBJ2-7. TRBV21-1 is a recognized pseudogene. This CDR3 comprises 16 residues. The CDR3 here is CASSVSSATTNYEQYF. The DNA for the CDR3 is TGTGCCAGCAGCGTATCGTCAGCGACCACTAATTACGAGCAGTACTTC.